This TCR beta chain was captured by sequencing in a study of blood T cells in healthy people across ages. Study-wide findings and caveats: What prevented conclusive comparison of naive and antigen-experienced cells was that PBMCs were unsorted. Versus aged donors, long-lived donors had higher diversity and more naive CD4+ cells.

The second PCR ran about 6 to 11 cycles with a sample-barcoded 5' primer and J-beta primers. MiXCR, applied by TCRdb to the 5' RACE reads, yields one record per CDR3 protein. The top ten clones hold roughly 17% of a sample with some 790,000 distinct CDR3 sequences, about 30% of them seen once. V was cut by 1 base and J by 2 bases, with 7 bases left in between. The CDR3 covers 13 residues. CDR1 SQVTM and CDR2 ANQGSEA come from the germline V gene. This clonotype was detected ten times or more. Its antigen is currently unknown. This chain connects TRBV29-1 to TRBJ2-3, with D uncertain. The sequenced material came from blood. The sequence came from a woman at least 80 years old in good health. As DNA, the CDR3 is TGCAGCGTTGAAGGACGGTTCACAGATACGCAGTATTTT. Its protein product is CSVEGRFTDTQYF.